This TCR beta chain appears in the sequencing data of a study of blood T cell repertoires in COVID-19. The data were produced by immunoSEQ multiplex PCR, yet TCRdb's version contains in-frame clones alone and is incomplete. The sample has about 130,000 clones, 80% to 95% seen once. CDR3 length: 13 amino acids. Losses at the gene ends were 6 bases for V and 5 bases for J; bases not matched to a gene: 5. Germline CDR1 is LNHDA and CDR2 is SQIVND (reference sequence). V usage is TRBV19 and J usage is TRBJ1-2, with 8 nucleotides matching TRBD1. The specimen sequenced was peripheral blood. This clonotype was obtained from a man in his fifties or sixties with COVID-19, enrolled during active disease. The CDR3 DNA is TGTGCCAGTAGGGCAGACAGGGGTTATGGCTACACCTTC. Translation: CASRADRGYGYTF.